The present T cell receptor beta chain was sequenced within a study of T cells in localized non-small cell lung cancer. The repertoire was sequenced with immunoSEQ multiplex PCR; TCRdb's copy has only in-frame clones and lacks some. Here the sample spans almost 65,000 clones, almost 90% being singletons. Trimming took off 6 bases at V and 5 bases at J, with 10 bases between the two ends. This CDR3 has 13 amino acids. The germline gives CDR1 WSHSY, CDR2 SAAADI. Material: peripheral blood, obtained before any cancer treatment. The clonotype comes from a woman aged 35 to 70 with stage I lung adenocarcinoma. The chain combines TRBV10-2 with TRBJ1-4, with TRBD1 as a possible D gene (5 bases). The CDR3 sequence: CASREGRNEKLFF. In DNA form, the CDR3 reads TGCGCCAGCAGGGAGGGACGCAATGAAAAACTGTTTTTT.